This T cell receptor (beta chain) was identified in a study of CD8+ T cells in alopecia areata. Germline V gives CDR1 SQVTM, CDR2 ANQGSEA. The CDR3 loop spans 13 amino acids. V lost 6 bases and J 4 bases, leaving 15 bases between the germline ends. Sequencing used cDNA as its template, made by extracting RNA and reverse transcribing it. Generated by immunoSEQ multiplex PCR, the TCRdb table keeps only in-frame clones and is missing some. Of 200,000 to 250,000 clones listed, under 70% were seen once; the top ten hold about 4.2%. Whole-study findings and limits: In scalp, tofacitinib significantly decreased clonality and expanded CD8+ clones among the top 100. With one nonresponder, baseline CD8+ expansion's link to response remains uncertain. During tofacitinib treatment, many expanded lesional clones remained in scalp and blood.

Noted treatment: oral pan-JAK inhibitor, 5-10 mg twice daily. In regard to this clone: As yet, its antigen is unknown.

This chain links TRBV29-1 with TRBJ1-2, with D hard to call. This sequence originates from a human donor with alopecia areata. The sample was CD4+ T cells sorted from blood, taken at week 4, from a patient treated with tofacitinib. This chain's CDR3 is CSVKPGGTYGYTF. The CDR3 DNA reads TGCAGCGTGAAGCCCGGAGGCACCTATGGCTACACCTTC. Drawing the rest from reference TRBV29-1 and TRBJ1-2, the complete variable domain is SAVISQKPSRDICQRGTSLTIQCQVDSQVTMMFWYRQQPGQSLTLIATANQGSEATYESGFVIDKFPISRPNLTFSTLTVSNMSPEDSSIYLCSVKPGGTYGYTFGSGTRLTVV.